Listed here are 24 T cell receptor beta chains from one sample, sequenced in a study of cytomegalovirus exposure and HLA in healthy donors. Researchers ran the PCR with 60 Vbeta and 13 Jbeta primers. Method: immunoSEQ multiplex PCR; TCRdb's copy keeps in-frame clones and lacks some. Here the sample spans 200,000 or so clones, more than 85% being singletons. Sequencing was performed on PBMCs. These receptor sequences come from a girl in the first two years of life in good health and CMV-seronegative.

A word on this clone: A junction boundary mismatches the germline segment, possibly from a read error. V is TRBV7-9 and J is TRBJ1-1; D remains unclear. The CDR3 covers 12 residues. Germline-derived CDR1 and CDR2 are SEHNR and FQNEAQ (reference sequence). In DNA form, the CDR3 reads TGTTCCAGCAGCCCCGAGAAACCCGAAGCTTTCTTT. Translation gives CSSSPEKPEAFF.

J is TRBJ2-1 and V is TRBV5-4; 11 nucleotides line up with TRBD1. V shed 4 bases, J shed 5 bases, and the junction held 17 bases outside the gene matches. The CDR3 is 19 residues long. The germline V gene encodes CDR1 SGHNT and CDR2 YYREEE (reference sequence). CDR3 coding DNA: TGTGCCAGCAGCGGGACGGGACAGGGGGTCTTAGTACACGACAATGAGCAGTTCTTC. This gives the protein CASSGTGQGVLVHDNEQFF.

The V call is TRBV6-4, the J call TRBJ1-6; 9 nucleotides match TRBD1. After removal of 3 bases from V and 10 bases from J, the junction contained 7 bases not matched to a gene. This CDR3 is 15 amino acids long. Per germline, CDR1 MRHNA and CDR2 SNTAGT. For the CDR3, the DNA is TGTGCCAGCAGTGAATGGGGACAGGGTGGGTCACCCCTCCACTTT. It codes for CASSEWGQGGSPLHF.

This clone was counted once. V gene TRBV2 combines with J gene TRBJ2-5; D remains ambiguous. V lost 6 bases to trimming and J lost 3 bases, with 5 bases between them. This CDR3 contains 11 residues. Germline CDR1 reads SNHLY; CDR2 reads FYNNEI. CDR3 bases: TGTGCCAGCAGCATAGAAGAGACCCAGTACTTC. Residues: CASSIEETQYF.

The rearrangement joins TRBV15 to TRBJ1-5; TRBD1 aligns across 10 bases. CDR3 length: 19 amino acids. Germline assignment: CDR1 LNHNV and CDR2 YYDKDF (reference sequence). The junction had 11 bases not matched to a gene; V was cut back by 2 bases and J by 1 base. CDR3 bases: TGTGCCACCAGCAGATGGATGTGGTTGGGACAGGGGAGCAATCAGCCCCAGCATTTT. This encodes CATSRWMWLGQGSNQPQHF.

The CDR3 DNA reads as TGTGCCAGCAGTTTGACTAGCACCCAAGAGACCCAGTACTTC. It encodes CASSLTSTQETQYF. The V gene is TRBV6-6, the J gene TRBJ2-5; 7 bases line up with TRBD2. The CDR3 is made up of 14 amino acids. Germline V lookup: CDR1 MNHNY, CDR2 SVGAGI (reference sequence). V was pared by 4 bases and J by 1 base, with 3 bases of the junction left unmatched.

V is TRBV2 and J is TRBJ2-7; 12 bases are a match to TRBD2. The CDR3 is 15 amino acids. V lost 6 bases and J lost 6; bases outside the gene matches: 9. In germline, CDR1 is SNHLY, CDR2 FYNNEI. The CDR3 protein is CASRAASGRVLEQYF. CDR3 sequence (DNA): TGTGCCAGCAGGGCCGCTAGCGGGAGGGTGCTCGAGCAGTACTTC.

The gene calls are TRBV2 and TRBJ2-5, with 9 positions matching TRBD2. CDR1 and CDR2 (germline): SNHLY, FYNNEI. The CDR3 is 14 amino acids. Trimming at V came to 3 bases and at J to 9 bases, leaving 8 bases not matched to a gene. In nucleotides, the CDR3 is TGTGCCAGCAGTGACTTCGCGGGGGGGCTGTCCCAGTACTTC. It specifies CASSDFAGGLSQYF. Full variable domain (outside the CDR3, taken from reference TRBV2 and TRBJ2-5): EPEVTQTPSHQVTQMGQEVILRCVPISNHLYFYWYRQILGQKVEFLVSFYNNEISEKSEIFDDQFSVERPDGSNFTLKIRSTKLEDSAMYFCASSDFAGGLSQYFGPGTRLLVL.

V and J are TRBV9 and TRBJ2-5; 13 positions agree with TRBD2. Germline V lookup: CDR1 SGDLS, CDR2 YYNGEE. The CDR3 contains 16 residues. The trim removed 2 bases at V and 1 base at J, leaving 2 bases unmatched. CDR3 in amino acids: CASSVTSGGTQETQYF. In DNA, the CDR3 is TGTGCCAGCAGCGTGACTAGCGGGGGGACCCAAGAGACCCAGTACTTC.

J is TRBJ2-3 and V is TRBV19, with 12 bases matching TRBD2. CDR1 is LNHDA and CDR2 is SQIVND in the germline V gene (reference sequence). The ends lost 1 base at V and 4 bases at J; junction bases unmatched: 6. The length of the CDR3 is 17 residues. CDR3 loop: CASSIGTSGTTSDTQYF. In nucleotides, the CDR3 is TGTGCCAGTAGTATAGGGACTAGCGGGACTACCTCAGATACGCAGTATTTT.

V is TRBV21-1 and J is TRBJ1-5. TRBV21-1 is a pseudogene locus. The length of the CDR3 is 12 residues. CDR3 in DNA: TGTGCCAGCAGCCTCCACCGGCAGCCCCAGCATTTT. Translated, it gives CASSLHRQPQHF.

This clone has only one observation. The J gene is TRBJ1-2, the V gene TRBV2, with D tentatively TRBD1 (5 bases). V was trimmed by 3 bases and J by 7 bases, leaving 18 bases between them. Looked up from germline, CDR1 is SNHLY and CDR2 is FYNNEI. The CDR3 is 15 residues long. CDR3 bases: TGTGCCAGCAGTGAGACGACCCCGGGGGAGTGTGGCTACACCTTC. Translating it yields CASSETTPGECGYTF.

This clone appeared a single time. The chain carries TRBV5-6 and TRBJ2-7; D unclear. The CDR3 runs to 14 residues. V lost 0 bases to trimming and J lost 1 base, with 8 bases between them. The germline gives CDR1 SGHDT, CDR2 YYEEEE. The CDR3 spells CASSLAMSSYEQYF. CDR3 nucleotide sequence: TGTGCCAGCAGCTTGGCTATGTCATCCTACGAGCAGTACTTC.

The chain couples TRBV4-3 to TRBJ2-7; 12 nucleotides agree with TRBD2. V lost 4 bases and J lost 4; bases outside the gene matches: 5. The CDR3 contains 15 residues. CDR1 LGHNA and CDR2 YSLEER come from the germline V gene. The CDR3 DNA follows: TGCGCCAGCAGCCGGTGGACTAGCGGGATATACGAGCAGTACTTC. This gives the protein CASSRWTSGIYEQYF.

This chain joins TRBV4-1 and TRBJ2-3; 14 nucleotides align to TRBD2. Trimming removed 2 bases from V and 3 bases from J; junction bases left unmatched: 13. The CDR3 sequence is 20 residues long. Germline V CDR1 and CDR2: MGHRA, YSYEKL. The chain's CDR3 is CASSQRTRRLAGGLTDTQYF. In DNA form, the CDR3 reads TGCGCCAGCAGCCAAAGAACTCGCCGACTAGCGGGGGGGCTAACAGATACGCAGTATTTT.

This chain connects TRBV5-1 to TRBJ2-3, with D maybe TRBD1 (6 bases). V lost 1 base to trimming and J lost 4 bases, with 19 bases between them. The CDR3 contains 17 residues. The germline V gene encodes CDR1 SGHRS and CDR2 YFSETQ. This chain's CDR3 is CASSLSRVRGIPDTQYF. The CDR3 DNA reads TGCGCCAGCAGCTTGTCTCGAGTCAGGGGTATTCCAGATACGCAGTATTTT.

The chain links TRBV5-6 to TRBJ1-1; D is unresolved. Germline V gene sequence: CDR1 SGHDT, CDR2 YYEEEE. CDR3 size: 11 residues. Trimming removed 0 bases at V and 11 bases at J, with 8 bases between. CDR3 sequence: CASSLDSKAFF. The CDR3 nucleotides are TGTGCCAGCAGCTTGGACAGCAAGGCTTTCTTT.

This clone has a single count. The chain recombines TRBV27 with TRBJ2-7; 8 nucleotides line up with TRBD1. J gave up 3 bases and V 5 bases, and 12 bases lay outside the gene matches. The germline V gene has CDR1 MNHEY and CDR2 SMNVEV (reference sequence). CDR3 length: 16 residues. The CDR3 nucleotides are TGTGCCAGCAGTCCATCACAGGGGGGAGAAAGCTACGAGCAGTACTTC. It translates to CASSPSQGGESYEQYF.

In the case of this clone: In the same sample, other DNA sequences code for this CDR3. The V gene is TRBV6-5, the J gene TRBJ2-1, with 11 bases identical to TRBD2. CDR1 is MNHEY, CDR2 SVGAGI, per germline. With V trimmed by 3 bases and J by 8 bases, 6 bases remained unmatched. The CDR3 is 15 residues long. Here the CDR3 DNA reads TGTGCCAGCAGTTATAGTCTAGCGGGAGGCCATGAGCAGTTCTTC. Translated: CASSYSLAGGHEQFF.

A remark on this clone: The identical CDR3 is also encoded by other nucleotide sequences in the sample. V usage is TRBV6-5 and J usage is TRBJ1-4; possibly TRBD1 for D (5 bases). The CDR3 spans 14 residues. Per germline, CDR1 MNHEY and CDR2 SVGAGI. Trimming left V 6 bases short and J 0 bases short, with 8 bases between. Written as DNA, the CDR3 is TGTGCCAGCAGCCGGACAACAACTAATGAAAAACTGTTTTTT. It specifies CASSRTTTNEKLFF.

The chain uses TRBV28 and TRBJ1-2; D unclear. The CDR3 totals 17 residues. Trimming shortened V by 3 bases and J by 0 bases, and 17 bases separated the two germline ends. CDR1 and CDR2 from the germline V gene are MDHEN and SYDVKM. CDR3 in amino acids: CASSFSGLTVANYGYTF. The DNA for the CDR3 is TGTGCCAGCAGTTTCTCAGGCCTCACAGTAGCTAACTATGGCTACACCTTC.

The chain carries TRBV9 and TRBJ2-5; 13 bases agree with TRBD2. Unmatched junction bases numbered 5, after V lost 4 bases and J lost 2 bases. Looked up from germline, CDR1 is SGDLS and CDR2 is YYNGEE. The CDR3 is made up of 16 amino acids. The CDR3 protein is CASSLTSGRAQETQYF. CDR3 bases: TGTGCCAGCAGCTTAACTAGCGGGAGGGCGCAAGAGACCCAGTACTTC.

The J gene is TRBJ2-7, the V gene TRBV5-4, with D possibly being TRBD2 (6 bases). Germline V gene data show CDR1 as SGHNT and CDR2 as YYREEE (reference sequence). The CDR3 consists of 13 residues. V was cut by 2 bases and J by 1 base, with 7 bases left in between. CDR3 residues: CASSFRESYEQYF. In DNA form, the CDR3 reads TGTGCCAGCAGCTTCCGGGAGTCCTACGAGCAGTACTTC.

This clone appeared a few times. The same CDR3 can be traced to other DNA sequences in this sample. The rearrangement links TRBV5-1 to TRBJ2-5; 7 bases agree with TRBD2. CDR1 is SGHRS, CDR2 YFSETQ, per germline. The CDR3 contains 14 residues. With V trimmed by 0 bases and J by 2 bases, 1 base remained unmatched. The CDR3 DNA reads TGCGCCAGCAGCTTGGCTAGCGGTCAAGAGACCCAGTACTTC. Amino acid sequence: CASSLASGQETQYF.